These 28 T cell receptor beta chains were sequenced from one sample in a study of blood T cells in healthy people across ages. A sample-barcoded 5' primer and a J-beta primer mix were used in a second PCR of roughly 6 to 11 cycles. MiXCR, run by TCRdb on the 5' RACE reads, gives a single entry per CDR3 protein. Counted here are around 790,000 distinct CDR3 sequences, under 45% occurring once; the ten biggest clones make up under 20%. What was sequenced was blood. The receptors come from a man aged 60 to 69 in good health.

The chain recombines TRBV6-2 or TRBV6-3 with TRBJ1-1; possibly TRBD1 for D (5 bases). The germline CDR1 and CDR2 sequences are MNHEY and SVGEGT. V dropped 5 bases and J dropped 4 bases, with 14 bases sitting between them. The CDR3 contains 14 residues. This chain's CDR3 is CASSPQVITTEAFF. Here the CDR3 DNA reads TGTGCCAGCAGTCCACAGGTAATCACCACTGAAGCTTTCTTT.

This chain joins TRBV24-1 and TRBJ2-1; tentative D call: TRBD1 (6 bases). This CDR3 contains 15 residues. CDR1 and CDR2 from the germline V gene are KGHDR and SFDVKD. V was shortened by 7 bases and J by 0 bases, with 12 bases between the two germline ends. The CDR3 DNA is TGTGCCACCAGAACAGGGCCCAACTCCTACAATGAGCAGTTCTTC. It codes for CATRTGPNSYNEQFF.

The rearrangement joins TRBV15 to TRBJ2-7; TRBD1 agrees at 7 bases. The germline CDR1 and CDR2 sequences are LNHNV and YYDKDF (reference sequence). This CDR3 has 14 amino acids. The V gene end was trimmed by 2 bases and the J gene end by 5 bases; junction bases not matched to a gene: 6. The CDR3 sequence: CATSRRQGSDEQYF. The CDR3 DNA follows: TGTGCCACCAGCAGAAGACAGGGAAGCGACGAGCAGTACTTC.

The chain links TRBV28 to TRBJ2-1; D gene uncertain. Trimming took off 1 base at V and 3 bases at J, with 4 bases between the two ends. The CDR3 is made up of 13 amino acids. Germline assignment: CDR1 MDHEN and CDR2 SYDVKM. CDR3 nucleotides: TGTGCCAGCAGTTTATCCCACTACAATGAGCAGTTCTTC. Translated, it gives CASSLSHYNEQFF.

The rearrangement uses TRBV20-1 and TRBJ2-1, with 7 positions matching TRBD2. V shed 5 bases and J 0 bases; nucleotides not matched to a gene: 7. Germline V gives CDR1 DFQATT, CDR2 SNEGSKA (reference sequence). The CDR3 extends over 15 amino acids. Written as DNA, the CDR3 is TGCAGTGCTCCCGGGGGGACTCACTCCTACAATGAGCAGTTCTTC. It codes for CSAPGGTHSYNEQFF.

J is TRBJ2-3 and V is TRBV20-1; 7 nucleotides match TRBD1. The ends lost 3 bases at V and 0 bases at J; junction bases unmatched: 21. There are 20 residues in the CDR3. Germline lookup yields CDR1 DFQATT and CDR2 SNEGSKA (reference sequence). Written as DNA, the CDR3 is TGCAGTGCTAGGGCCGGCGCCGGGACAGCGCCTTATACTAGCACAGATACGCAGTATTTT. The encoded protein is CSARAGAGTAPYTSTDTQYF.

A note on this clonotype: This may be a read error: a much more frequent sequence differs by one nucleotide. The V and J genes are TRBV5-1 and TRBJ2-3; D is ambiguous. Germline CDR1 and CDR2: SGHRS and YFSETQ. The CDR3 extends over 14 amino acids. V gave up 0 bases and J gave up 5 bases, with 10 bases separating them. The CDR3 DNA is TGCGCCAGCAGCTTGGCCTGGGTTGAAGATACGCAGTATTTT. It yields the protein CASSLAWVEDTQYF.

V is TRBV4-2 and J is TRBJ2-1; TRBD1 matches 10 bases. V dropped 3 bases and J dropped 0; count of bases not matched to a gene: 2. Germline values: CDR1 LGHNA, CDR2 YNFKEQ. This CDR3 has 16 residues. CDR3 sequence: CASSQGQGSSYNEQFF. The CDR3 bases are TGTGCCAGCAGCCAGGGACAGGGGAGCTCCTACAATGAGCAGTTCTTC.

In regard to this clonotype: A much more abundant neighbour one base away suggests this may be a read error. The V gene is TRBV11-3, the J gene TRBJ2-3; D is uncertain. The CDR3 is 12 amino acids. V was clipped by 4 bases and J by 2 bases, with 4 bases between them. CDR1 and CDR2 (germline): SGHNT, YENEEA. Written as DNA, the CDR3 is TGTGCCAGCAGCTGGGACACAGATACGCAGTATTTT. Its protein is CASSWDTDTQYF. Using reference TRBV11-3 and TRBJ2-3 for the parts outside the CDR3, the full variable domain is EAGVVQSPRYKIIEKKQPVAFWCNPISGHNTLYWYLQNLGQGPELLIRYENEEAVDDSQLPKDRFSAERLKGVDSTLKIQPAELGDSAVYLCASSWDTDTQYFGPGTRLTVL.

The chain carries TRBV4-3 and TRBJ2-3; 7 bases line up with TRBD2. Germline V gene lookup returns CDR1 LGHNA and CDR2 YSLEER. The J segment lost 2 bases and the V segment lost 3 bases, leaving 5 bases of the junction unmatched. The CDR3 covers 15 residues. The CDR3 DNA reads as TGCGCCAGCAGCCACGGAAGCGGGAACACAGATACGCAGTATTTT. Translation gives CASSHGSGNTDTQYF.

The V gene is TRBV20-1, the J gene TRBJ2-7; TRBD2 matches 7 bases. The J call could be wrong; TRBJ2-5 is a better fit for the DNA end. The CDR3 extends over 15 amino acids. Germline CDR1 is DFQATT and CDR2 is SNEGSKA (reference sequence). For the CDR3, the DNA is TGCAGTGCTAGAGATGGCGGGGGATCTTTTGAGACCCAGTACTTC. Amino acids: CSARDGGGSFETQYF.

CDR3: CASSDRLLGGELFF. CDR3 DNA sequence: TGTGCCAGCAGCGATCGGTTGCTTGGCGGGGAGCTGTTTTTT. The chain recombines TRBV5-6 with TRBJ2-2; D is unresolved. The CDR3 contains 14 residues. Per the germline V gene, CDR1 is SGHDT and CDR2 is YYEEEE. Between the trimmed V and J ends, which lost 4 bases and 7 bases, there was a span of 14 bases.

This clonotype was seen a handful of times. This CDR3 is CSASPSGVGEQYF. The CDR3 bases are TGCAGTGCTAGCCCTAGCGGGGTTGGTGAGCAGTACTTC. This chain uses TRBV20-1 with TRBJ2-4; 9 bases match TRBD2. The V segment lost 3 bases and the J segment 13 bases; nucleotides outside the gene matches: 10. This CDR3 comprises 13 residues. Germline CDR1 reads DFQATT; CDR2 reads SNEGSKA (reference sequence).

On this clonotype itself: A much larger clone is a single base away; this may be a read error. The chain combines TRBV18 with TRBJ2-1; D is undetermined. Germline V gene data show CDR1 as KGHSH and CDR2 as LQKENI. CDR3 length: 13 amino acids. Trimming took 4 bases from V and 13 from J, leaving 17 bases between them. CDR3 in DNA: TGTGCCAGCTCACAGGGCAGACAAGAGACCCAGTTCTTC. Its translation is CASSQGRQETQFF.

This chain connects TRBV3-1 to TRBJ1-6, with D unresolved. V lost 1 base, J lost 10 bases, and 11 bases lay in between. Germline loops: CDR1 LGHDT, CDR2 YNNKEL (reference sequence). The CDR3 runs to 14 residues. CDR3 in DNA: TGTGCCAGCAGCCAAGTTGACTATAGGTCACCCCTCCACTTT. Its protein is CASSQVDYRSPLHF.

The chain combines TRBV20-1 with TRBJ2-4; a possible D gene is TRBD2 (6 bases). V was pared by 0 bases and J by 1 base, with 22 bases between. Germline V gene data show CDR1 as DFQATT and CDR2 as SNEGSKA (reference sequence). The CDR3 extends over 19 amino acids. CDR3 protein: CSARDQVAVFPGAKNIQYF. The CDR3 DNA sequence: TGCAGTGCTAGAGATCAGGTAGCGGTATTTCCTGGGGCCAAAAACATTCAGTACTTC.

As regards this clonotype: A read error is possible here, since a much larger clone lies one base away. This chain joins TRBV27 and TRBJ1-1; a possible D gene is TRBD1 (6 bases). CDR3 length: 16 amino acids. Germline CDR1 is MNHEY and CDR2 is SMNVEV (reference sequence). Trimming shortened V by 3 bases and J by 2 bases, and 16 bases separated the two germline ends. The CDR3 DNA reads as TGTGCCAGCAGTTTTGGGGGCTTGGGACCCAACACTGAAGCTTTCTTT. Residues: CASSFGGLGPNTEAFF.

The table lists this clonotype with a few counts. The chain uses TRBV29-1 and TRBJ2-5; D could derive from TRBD1 or TRBD2 (5 bases each). Per the germline V gene, CDR1 is SQVTM and CDR2 is ANQGSEA. The CDR3 spans 12 residues. V was trimmed by 5 bases and J by 3 bases, leaving 10 bases between them. The CDR3 is CSVSQGEETQYF. The CDR3 DNA sequence: TGCAGCGTTTCTCAGGGAGAAGAGACCCAGTACTTC. The entire variable domain, with the rest obtained from reference TRBV29-1 and TRBJ2-5, is as follows: SAVISQKPSRDICQRGTSLTIQCQVDSQVTMMFWYRQQPGQSLTLIATANQGSEATYESGFVIDKFPISRPNLTFSTLTVSNMSPEDSSIYLCSVSQGEETQYFGPGTRLLVL.

J is TRBJ1-5 and V is TRBV6-1; D gene unclear. V was shortened by 10 bases and J by 3 bases, with 16 bases between the two germline ends. CDR1 and CDR2 from the germline V gene are MNHNS and SASEGT. This CDR3 has 14 amino acids. Here the CDR3 DNA reads TGTGCCACTCCGATTACTAGGGTCAATCAGCCCCAGCATTTT. It is translated as CATPITRVNQPQHF.

This clonotype has just a few counts. The chain joins TRBV29-1 to TRBJ2-3, with 9 bases lining up with TRBD2. Germline V CDR1 and CDR2: SQVTM, ANQGSEA. The CDR3 covers 14 residues. V was pared by 3 bases and J by 3 bases, with 4 bases of the junction left unmatched. CDR3 sequence: CSVDPAGGTDTQYF. Here the CDR3 DNA reads TGCAGCGTTGATCCAGCGGGGGGAACAGATACGCAGTATTTT.

This clonotype was recorded many times. The rearrangement uses TRBV5-1 and TRBJ2-7; D remains ambiguous. V gave up 0 bases and J gave up 0 bases, with 7 bases separating them. This CDR3 is 14 amino acids long. Germline V CDR1 and CDR2: SGHRS, YFSETQ. CDR3 in amino acids: CASSLEESSYEQYF. The CDR3 DNA reads TGCGCCAGCAGCTTGGAAGAGAGCTCCTACGAGCAGTACTTC.

V and J are TRBV3-1 and TRBJ1-2; the D is unclear. Trimming pared 0 bases from V and 3 bases from J, leaving 8 bases between. The V gene's germline CDR1 is LGHDT and CDR2 YNNKEL (reference sequence). The CDR3 extends over 14 amino acids. Written as DNA, the CDR3 is TGTGCCAGCAGCCAAGAGTGGGGAGACTATGGCTACACCTTC. It is translated as CASSQEWGDYGYTF.

This clonotype was seen more than once but under ten times. CDR3 nucleotides: TGTGCCAGCAGCTTAGAGGTGTCAGTCTTCTACGAGCAGTACTTC. As protein: CASSLEVSVFYEQYF. The chain couples TRBV7-6 to TRBJ2-7; D remains ambiguous. This CDR3 region has 15 residues. Trimming took off 1 base at V and 3 bases at J, with 13 bases between the two ends. From germline, CDR1 is SGHVS and CDR2 FNYEAQ.

This clonotype came up once. This sequence joins TRBV2 and TRBJ2-7, with 10 bases identical to TRBD2. The J call may be incorrect, as the DNA end agrees better with TRBJ2-5. Germline V lookup: CDR1 SNHLY, CDR2 FYNNEI. CDR3 length equals 17 residues. CDR3 protein: CASSEETSGAFQETQYF. The CDR3 nucleotides are TGTGCCAGCAGTGAAGAAACTAGCGGGGCTTTCCAAGAGACCCAGTACTTC.

This clonotype was seen many times. The chain combines TRBV10-3 with TRBJ2-5, with a tentative D call TRBD2 (6 bases). V was trimmed by 5 bases and J by 1 base, leaving 11 bases between them. Germline assignment: CDR1 ENHRY and CDR2 SYGVKD. The CDR3 has 14 amino acids. The DNA of the CDR3 is TGTGCCATCAGTTCGGGACTCCCCCAAGAGACCCAGTACTTC. This codes for CAISSGLPQETQYF.

V gene TRBV6-1 combines with J gene TRBJ1-2; a possible D gene is TRBD1 (5 bases). CDR3 length: 13 residues. V was clipped by 8 bases and J by 3 bases, with 13 bases between them. Germline CDR1 reads MNHNS; CDR2 reads SASEGT. The CDR3 nucleotides are TGTGCCAGCGTTGAGGGGCGCGACTATGGCTACACCTTC. Protein: CASVEGRDYGYTF.

V usage is TRBV2 and J usage is TRBJ2-2; no definite D call. Germline CDR1 is SNHLY and CDR2 is FYNNEI. The CDR3 is 14 residues long. Trimming stripped 7 bases from V and 1 base from J, with 10 bases between. The DNA for the CDR3 is TGTGCCAGCAAGATCCAAGGGAACACCGGGGAGCTGTTTTTT. Its protein is CASKIQGNTGELFF.

CDR3 nucleotide sequence: TGTGCCAGCTCATCCAACGCAGGGGGCACGTTCCAAGAGACCCAGTACTTC. This encodes CASSSNAGGTFQETQYF. The chain links TRBV18 to TRBJ2-5, with 8 bases fitting TRBD1. The germline V gene has CDR1 KGHSH and CDR2 LQKENI. J gave up 1 base and V 5 bases, and 12 bases lay outside the gene matches. The CDR3 has 17 amino acids.